This TCR beta chain was identified during a study of early T cells in non-severe SARS-CoV-2 infection. Study summary: Sequenced bulk RNA came from whole blood that was unsorted, and chains were unpaired.

One entry per CDR3 protein, called by TCRdb with MiXCR from the 5' RACE reads. The sample contains approximately 70,000 distinct CDR3 sequences, 12% of which appear only once. Trimming removed 8 bases from V and 5 bases from J, with 10 bases in between. The CDR3 extends over 11 amino acids. CDR1 and CDR2 from the germline V gene are SQVTM and ANQGSEA. In this sample, this clonotype turned up a few times. Sequencing was done on a sample of whole blood. The clonotype was recovered from an adult who was a healthcare worker with PCR-confirmed SARS-CoV-2 infection or an uninfected control (not recorded which). This rearrangement joins TRBV29-1 to TRBJ2-1, with D unclear. CDR3 region: CSSVGHNEQFF. CDR3 DNA sequence: TGCAGCTCCGTGGGCCACAATGAGCAGTTCTTC.